This TCR beta chain was retrieved from a study of cytomegalovirus exposure and HLA in healthy donors. Points from the study as a whole: Clusters of TCRs from the first cohort tended to co-occur in the 120 or so validation repertoires (as a later analysis found).

Comments on this clone: Its antigen is unknown.

Assay used: immunoSEQ multiplex PCR; TCRdb lists only in-frame clones, some missing. The data contain approximately 160,000 clones, about four fifths of them singletons. CDR1 is LNHNV and CDR2 is YYDKDF in the germline V gene (reference sequence). This CDR3 region has 15 residues. The germline V and J ends were trimmed by 7 bases and 3 bases, with 16 bases remaining between them. This TCR was recovered from a man in his thirties or forties in good health and CMV-seropositive. This chain uses TRBV15 with TRBJ1-5, with D possibly being TRBD1 (5 bases). The sample consisted of PBMCs. In nucleotides, the CDR3 is TGTGCCACCAATCAGGACGGACACGCCAATCAGCCCCAGCATTTT. The encoded protein is CATNQDGHANQPQHF. The full variable domain, rest sourced from reference TRBV15 and TRBJ1-5, is DAMVIQNPRYQVTQFGKPVTLSCSQTLNHNVMYWYQQKSSQAPKLLFHYYDKDFNNEADTPDNFQSRRPNTSFCFLDIRSPGLGDTAMYLCATNQDGHANQPQHFGDGTRLSIL.